This T cell receptor beta chain was profiled in a study of blood T cells in healthy people across ages. Study-wide results and caveats: Higher diversity and more naive CD4+ cells were features of long-lived donors, compared to aged donors.

A second roughly 6 to 12 cycle PCR used barcoded and J-beta primers. Template switching added a 12-random-nucleotide identifier to every cDNA molecule. All samples yielded 2.5 million or more CDR3-containing paired-end reads. TCRdb passed the 5' RACE reads through MiXCR, listing each CDR3 protein once. In the table there are about 970,000 distinct CDR3 sequences, approximately 50% of which are singletons. Germline lookup yields CDR1 MNHEY and CDR2 SMNVEV (reference sequence). The CDR3 extends over 15 amino acids. Trimming took off 6 bases at V and 0 bases at J, with 9 bases between the two ends. Comment on this clonotype: Antigen specificity is unknown.

The chain employs TRBV27 and TRBJ2-6; no clear D gene. Sequenced material: blood. The receptor was isolated from a woman aged 55-70 years in good health. In DNA, the CDR3 is TGTGCCAGCAGCGGCGCCCGCTCTGGGGCCAACGTCCTGACTTTC. Translation gives CASSGARSGANVLTF. Using reference TRBV27 and TRBJ2-6 for the parts outside the CDR3, the full variable domain is EAQVTQNPRYLITVTGKKLTVTCSQNMNHEYMSWYRQDPGLGLRQIYYSMNVEVTDKGDVPEGYKVSRKEKRNFPLILESPSPNQTSLYFCASSGARSGANVLTFGAGSRLTVL.